The clone carrying this TCR beta chain appeared many times. V was pared by 1 base and J by 5 bases, with 7 bases of the junction left unmatched. Germline assignment: CDR1 SGHNT and CDR2 YENEEA. The CDR3 length is 15 residues. This sample stems from a study of T cells in Graves' hyperthyroidism and ophthalmopathy. Amplified TCR beta CDR3 regions came from RNA transcripts. TCR CDR3 underwent first-round RT-PCR with the HTBI primer set. TCRdb recomputed calls from the multiplex PCR reads with MiXCR, one row per CDR3 protein. In the table there are some 50,000 distinct CDR3 sequences, around 48% of which are singletons.

Sequenced: blood. The receptor was derived from a woman aged 50 to 60 with Graves' ophthalmopathy. The rearrangement joins TRBV11-3 to TRBJ2-5; TRBD1 aligns across 7 bases. This CDR3 is CASSLGVGRGETQYF. Here the CDR3 DNA reads TGTGCCAGCAGCTTAGGGGTGGGCAGGGGGGAGACCCAGTACTTC. The full variable domain, in which reference TRBV11-3 and TRBJ2-5 provide the parts outside the CDR3, is EAGVVQSPRYKIIEKKQPVAFWCNPISGHNTLYWYLQNLGQGPELLIRYENEEAVDDSQLPKDRFSAERLKGVDSTLKIQPAELGDSAVYLCASSLGVGRGETQYFGPGTRLLVL.